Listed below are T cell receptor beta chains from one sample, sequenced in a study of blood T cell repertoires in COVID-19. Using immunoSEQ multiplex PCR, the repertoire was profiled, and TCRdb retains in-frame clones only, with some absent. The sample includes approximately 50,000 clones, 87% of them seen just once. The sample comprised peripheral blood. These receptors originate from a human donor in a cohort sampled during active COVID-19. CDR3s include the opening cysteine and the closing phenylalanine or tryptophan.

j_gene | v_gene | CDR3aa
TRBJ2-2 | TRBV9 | CASSGSGTSGLGTGELFF
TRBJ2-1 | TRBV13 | CASSLKRNEQFF
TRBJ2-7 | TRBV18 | CASSPRGVGPDEQYF
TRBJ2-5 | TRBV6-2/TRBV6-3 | CASSYPAGRDKTQYF
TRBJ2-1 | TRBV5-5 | CASSFSLAAYNEQFF
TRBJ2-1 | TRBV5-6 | CASSSRVGNEQFF
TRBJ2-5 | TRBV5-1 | CASSLATGFKETQYF
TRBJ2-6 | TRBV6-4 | CASRSWSGANVLTF
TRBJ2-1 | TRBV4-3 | CASSRGLAGVNEQFF
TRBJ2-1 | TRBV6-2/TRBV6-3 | CASSYRVSGNEQFF
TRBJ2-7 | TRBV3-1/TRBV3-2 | CASSQDLGGSYEQYF
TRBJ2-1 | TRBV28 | CASSLQGSYNEQFF
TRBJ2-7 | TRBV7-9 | CASSLGALLTREQYF
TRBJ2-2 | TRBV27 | CASSPIANTGELFF
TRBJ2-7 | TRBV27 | CASSLTGGDEQYF
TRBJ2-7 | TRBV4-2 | CASSPGLAGGYEQYF
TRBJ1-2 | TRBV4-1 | CASSQDATAAYGYTF
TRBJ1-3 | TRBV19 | CASTSLHRGKGNTIYF
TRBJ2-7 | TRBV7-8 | CASSQTSGQMAYEQYF
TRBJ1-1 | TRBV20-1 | CSTDSYTEAFF
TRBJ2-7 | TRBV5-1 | CASSLPEREYEQYF
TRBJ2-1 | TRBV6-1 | CASSEAADYEQFF
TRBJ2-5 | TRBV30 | CAWSVSSRETQYF
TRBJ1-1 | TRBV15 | CATSRSGFTEAFF
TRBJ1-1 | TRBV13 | CASSIPGTGGITEAFF
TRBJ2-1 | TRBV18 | CASSPDFVRNEQFF
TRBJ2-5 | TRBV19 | CASSILTGTPGQETQYF
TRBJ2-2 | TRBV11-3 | CASSLERPGELFF
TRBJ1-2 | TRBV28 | CASSPTGGGDYGYTF
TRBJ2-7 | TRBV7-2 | CASSLLGTGDEQYF
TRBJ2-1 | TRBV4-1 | CASSQDASGYSYNEQFF
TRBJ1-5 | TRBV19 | CASSIWEWTNQPQHF
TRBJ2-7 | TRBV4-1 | CASSQDGTSGYEQYF
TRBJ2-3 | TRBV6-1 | CASSEPTSGLIGDTQYF
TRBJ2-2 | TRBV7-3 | CASGLADSGELFF
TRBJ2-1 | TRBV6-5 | CASTGGRSYNEQFF
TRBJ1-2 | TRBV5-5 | CASSGWKGLLYGYTF
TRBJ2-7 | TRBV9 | CASSAQGSYEQYF
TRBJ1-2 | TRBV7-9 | CASSLDRAGGYTF
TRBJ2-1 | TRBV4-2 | CASRAEATLGGNEQFF
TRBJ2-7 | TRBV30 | CAWSSPGLGFEQYF
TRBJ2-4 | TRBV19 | CASSLSNIQYF
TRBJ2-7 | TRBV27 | CASSPASTGGSSEQYF
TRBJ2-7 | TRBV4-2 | CASSQDAQGFGKQYF
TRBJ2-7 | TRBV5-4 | CASSLALAGADEQYF
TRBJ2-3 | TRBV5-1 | CASSLSTSTDTQYF
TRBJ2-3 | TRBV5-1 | CASSSGAYRGTDTQYF
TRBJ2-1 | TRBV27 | CASSPVAGGPGGEQFF
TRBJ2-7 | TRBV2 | CASSESEGYEQYF
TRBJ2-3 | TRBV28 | CASSSSTSGNEDTQYF
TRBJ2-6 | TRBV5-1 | CASSLQGAGANVLTF
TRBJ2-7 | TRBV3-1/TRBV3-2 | CASSHPGLAGGYEQYF
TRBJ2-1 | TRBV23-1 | CASSQSSGGSVDEQFF
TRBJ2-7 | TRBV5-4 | CASGTSGQYEQYF
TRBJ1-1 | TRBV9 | CASSVGRAVVLDTEAFF